This is a list of T cell receptor beta chains from one sample in a study of beta chain features in type 1 diabetes. Sequenced by immunoSEQ multiplex PCR; TCRdb stores in-frame clones only, minus some. The sample includes about 150,000 clones, around 10% of them seen just once. Sequencing was carried out using central memory CD4+ T cells from blood. Receptor source: a man younger than 40 with type 1 diabetes. The CDR3 runs from the conserved cysteine through the conserved F or W. A D gene is named only where the DNA matches it firmly. A clone size is listed for some rows: how often the clone was seen (once, few, many), or a class if it is expanded.

TRBJ2-7	-	-	TRBV5-1	TGCGCCAGCAGAACAGGGAACGAGCAGTACTTC	CASRTGNEQYF
TRBJ2-1	TRBD2	few	TRBV7-3	TGTGCCAGCAGCTTCCATGGCGGGAGCTACAATGAGCAGTTCTTC	CASSFHGGSYNEQFF
TRBJ2-1	-	many	TRBV29-1	TGCAGCGTTGAGCCCCAAATCGGGAATGAGCAGTTCTTC	CSVEPQIGNEQFF
TRBJ2-4	-	-	TRBV10-3	TGTGCCATCAGTGAGTCGTCGGGAACCAAAAACATTCAGTACTTC	CAISESSGTKNIQYF
TRBJ2-6	TRBD1	-	TRBV28	TGTGCCAGCAGTGAAACCTCCACAGGGGATTGGACCAACGTCCTGACTTTC	CASSETSTGDWTNVLTF
TRBJ1-4	TRBD1	few	TRBV11-1	TGTGCCAGCAGCTTGTGGACAGGGAGCCCGGAAAAACTGTTTTTT	CASSLWTGSPEKLFF
TRBJ1-5	-	few	TRBV30	TGTGCCTGGACCGACACCAAGGCCGGCCAGCCCCAGCATTTT	CAWTDTKAGQPQHF
TRBJ2-1	-	-	TRBV6-6	TGTGCCAGCCAGGGCAGGAATGAGCAGTTCTTC	CASQGRNEQFF
TRBJ2-7	TRBD1	few	TRBV16	TGTGCCAGCAGCCCTAACCCGGGACAGGGCGACGAGCAGTACTTC	CASSPNPGQGDEQYF
TRBJ2-1	-	-	TRBV20-1	TGCAGTCCTCCGAGGGGGAATGAGCAGTTCTTC	CSPPRGNEQFF
TRBJ1-1	TRBD1	-	TRBV7-8	TGTGCCAGCAGCTTCACAGGGGGCCGGGACACTGAAGCTTTCTTT	CASSFTGGRDTEAFF
TRBJ2-7	-	-	TRBV2	TGTGCCAGCAGTGGGGGGACTGTGAGCCGGGAGCAGTACTTC	CASSGGTVSREQYF
TRBJ2-1	TRBD1	-	TRBV2	TGTGCCAGCAGCCGACAGGGGACCTACAATGAGCAGTTCTTC	CASSRQGTYNEQFF
TRBJ2-1	TRBD1	-	TRBV30	TGTGCCTGGAGTAGACTTTCGCAGGGGGCAAATGAGCAGTTCTTC	CAWSRLSQGANEQFF
TRBJ2-2	TRBD2	-	TRBV19	TGTGCCAGTAGCGATCCTAGCGGGAGTGTCACCGGGGAGCTGTTTTTT	CASSDPSGSVTGELFF
TRBJ2-3	-	-	TRBV30	TGTGCCTGGAACCCGGGGGATAGAAATACGCAGTATTTT	CAWNPGDRNTQYF
TRBJ2-6	TRBD2	-	TRBV5-4	TGTGCCAGCAGCCGGACTAGCGGGAGAAGCTCTGGGGCCAACGTCCTGACTTTC	CASSRTSGRSSGANVLTF
TRBJ2-2	-	-	TRBV5-1	TGCGCCAGTTCTCTACAGGGGAACACCGGGGAGCTGTTTTTT	CASSLQGNTGELFF
TRBJ2-1	-	-	TRBV9	TGTGCCAGCAGCGTAGGTGGATCTCGGGGATACAATGAGCAGTTCTTC	CASSVGGSRGYNEQFF
TRBJ2-3	-	few	TRBV19	TGTGCCAGTAGTATAGAAGGCCCCGCGGCTGATACGCAGTATTTT	CASSIEGPAADTQYF
TRBJ1-1	-	-	TRBV9	TGTGCCAGCAGCGTAGAAGCGATGAACACTGAAGCTTTCTTT	CASSVEAMNTEAFF
TRBJ2-3	TRBD2	few	TRBV18	TGTGCCAGCTCACCAAAACGAGCGGGAGGGCGGGATACGCAGTATTTT	CASSPKRAGGRDTQYF
TRBJ1-5	-	-	TRBV7-2	TGTGCCAGCAGCTCCATCGGTTTCCAGCCCCAGCATTTT	CASSSIGFQPQHF
TRBJ2-3	TRBD1	few	TRBV9	TGTGCCAGCAGCCAGGGACAGGGCTTCGTGGATACGCAGTATTTT	CASSQGQGFVDTQYF
TRBJ1-5	TRBD1	few	TRBV15	TGTGCCACCAGCGGGGGACAGACAACATACAGCAATCAGCCCCAGCATTTT	CATSGGQTTYSNQPQHF
TRBJ2-1	TRBD1	-	TRBV7-9	TGTGCCAGCAGCACCTGGGACAGGGGGGACAATGAGCAGTTCTTC	CASSTWDRGDNEQFF
TRBJ2-5	TRBD2	-	TRBV7-2	TGTGCCAGCAGCTTATTAGCCAGCGGGGGACAAGAGACCCAGTACTTC	CASSLLASGGQETQYF
TRBJ2-7	-	-	TRBV4-2	TGTGCCAGCAGCCAAGATCATGCGGGGTACTACGAGCAGTACTTC	CASSQDHAGYYEQYF
TRBJ2-5	-	-	TRBV7-9	TGTGCCAGCAGCTTTATAGAGAGAGGAGAAGAGACCCAGTACTTC	CASSFIERGEETQYF
TRBJ1-3	TRBD1	-	TRBV18	TGTGCCAGCTCACCGGGACAGGGAGACCTAAACACCATATATTTT	CASSPGQGDLNTIYF
TRBJ2-5	TRBD2	few	TRBV29-1	TGCAGCGTTGGGCGGGGGGTTGGACAAGAGACCCAGTACTTC	CSVGRGVGQETQYF
TRBJ2-7	-	many	TRBV27	TGTGCCAGCTGCCCCAGGGATGGTCACGAGCAGTACTTC	CASCPRDGHEQYF
TRBJ2-1	-	few	TRBV1	TGCACCAGCAGCCAAGACTCCCTAGCGGGTCCCTACAATGAGCAGTTCTTC	CTSSQDSLAGPYNEQFF
TRBJ2-3	-	-	TRBV7-8	TGTGCCAGCAGTCGTAACCCGCTCGGCGGGATCCGGGATACGCAGTATTTT	CASSRNPLGGIRDTQYF
TRBJ2-3	TRBD1	-	TRBV29-1	TGCAGCGTTGAAAACAGGGGGGATCGGAATACGCAGTATTTT	CSVENRGDRNTQYF
TRBJ2-7	-	few	TRBV2	TGTGCCAGCAGTGAAAACAGGGCCTACGAGCAGTACTTC	CASSENRAYEQYF
TRBJ1-2	-	many	TRBV13	TGTGCCAGCAGCGTAACATCAGGCGACGGCTATGGCTACACCTTC	CASSVTSGDGYGYTF
TRBJ2-3	-	-	TRBV5-4	TGCGCCAGCAGCTTGGGCGAGGCAGATACGCAGTATTTT	CASSLGEADTQYF
TRBJ2-3	TRBD2	-	TRBV19	TGTGCCAGTAGTAGGCTAGCGGAGGCCAACACAGATACGCAGTATTTT	CASSRLAEANTDTQYF
TRBJ2-1	-	few	TRBV4-1	TGCGCCAGCAGTCGGGCATTATTAGCGGAGAGCTCCTACAATGAGCAGTTCTTC	CASSRALLAESSYNEQFF
TRBJ2-7	TRBD2	many	TRBV7-2	TGTGCCAGCGGATATAGCGGGACGAGCTCCTACGAGCAGTACTTC	CASGYSGTSSYEQYF
TRBJ1-1	TRBD1	-	TRBV5-1	TGCGCCAGCAGCTTGGACGGGACAGGGACTGAAGCTTTCTTT	CASSLDGTGTEAFF
TRBJ2-3	-	many	TRBV7-3	TGTGCCAGCAGCTTAGTCGGCACAGATACGCAGTATTTT	CASSLVGTDTQYF
TRBJ2-7	TRBD2	-	TRBV6-6	TGTGCCAGCAGTGGTACTAGCGGGAGCTACGAGCAGTACTTC	CASSGTSGSYEQYF
TRBJ1-1	-	-	TRBV2	TGTGCCAGCAGACGGACAGAGGGAACTGAAGCTTTCTTT	CASRRTEGTEAFF
TRBJ2-4	-	-	TRBV29-1	TGCAGCGTTACATTACCGGACAGTTCCCACATTCAGTACTTC	CSVTLPDSSHIQYF